These 5 T cell receptor beta chains originate from one sample sequenced in a study of Tregs in tolerant kidney transplant recipients. The table came from immunoSEQ multiplex PCR; TCRdb's copy has only in-frame clones and leaves some out. In the table there are 90,000 or so clones, around nine tenths of which are singletons. The sequencing sample was made of CD8+ T cells from blood. The receptors come from a human donor in good health.

The genes are TRBV19 and TRBJ2-1; D is uncertain. Trimming removed 6 bases at V and 0 bases at J, with 18 bases between. The germline V gene has CDR1 LNHDA and CDR2 SQIVND (reference sequence). CDR3 length equals 17 residues. In DNA form, the CDR3 reads TGTGCCAGTAGCCCATCCGAGGCCTGGAGCTCCTACAATGAGCAGTTCTTC. Its protein product is CASSPSEAWSSYNEQFF. Based on the CDR3 plus reference TRBV19 and TRBJ2-1, the full variable domain is DGGITQSPKYLFRKEGQNVTLSCEQNLNHDAMYWYRQDPGQGLRLIYYSQIVNDFQKGDIAEGYSVSREKKESFPLTVTSAQKNPTAFYLCASSPSEAWSSYNEQFFGPGTRLTVL.

This clone was detected a few times. This sequence joins TRBV6-4 and TRBJ2-3; D not certain. Germline loops: CDR1 MRHNA, CDR2 SNTAGT. This CDR3 is built from 14 residues. V was clipped by 3 bases and J by 4 bases, with 11 bases between them. This CDR3 reads CASSEGMDPDTQYF. CDR3 nucleotide sequence: TGTGCCAGCAGTGAGGGGATGGATCCAGATACGCAGTATTTT.

The V gene is TRBV7-9, the J gene TRBJ1-2; D is possibly TRBD1 (5 bases). The CDR3 extends over 12 amino acids. Trimming removed 2 bases at V and 6 bases at J, with 7 bases between. The V gene's germline CDR1 is SEHNR and CDR2 FQNEAQ (reference sequence). CDR3 loop: CASSLPRDGYTF. CDR3 nucleotide sequence: TGTGCCAGCAGCTTACCCAGGGATGGCTACACCTTC. The full variable domain, rest sourced from reference TRBV7-9 and TRBJ1-2, is DTGVSQNPRHKITKRGQNVTFRCDPISEHNRLYWYRQTLGQGPEFLTYFQNEAQLEKSRLLSDRFSAERPKGSFSTLEIQRTEQGDSAMYLCASSLPRDGYTFGSGTRLTVV.

As concerns this clone: The same CDR3 arises from other DNA sequences in this sample as well. The chain recombines TRBV7-9 with TRBJ2-2; TRBD1 matches at 9 bases. Per germline, CDR1 SEHNR and CDR2 FQNEAQ (reference sequence). The length of the CDR3 is 13 residues. The trim removed 6 bases at V and 5 bases at J, leaving 1 base unmatched. CDR3 sequence: CASRTGGTGELFF. CDR3 nucleotide sequence: TGTGCCAGCAGGACAGGGGGAACCGGGGAGCTGTTTTTT.

The chain has TRBV5-1 and TRBJ2-6; D gene ambiguous. This CDR3 is 13 amino acids long. V gave up 7 bases and J gave up 4 bases, with 9 bases separating them. Germline lookup yields CDR1 SGHRS and CDR2 YFSETQ. CDR3 loop: CASAPWGANVLTF. The CDR3 nucleotides read TGCGCCAGCGCCCCGTGGGGGGCCAACGTCCTGACTTTC.